This TCR beta chain stems from a study of Ad26.COV2.S vaccination and SARS-CoV-2 variants. Germline-derived CDR1 and CDR2 are SNHLY and FYNNEI. The CDR3 consists of 13 residues. J lost 4 bases, V lost 5 bases, and 3 bases had no gene match. Treatment meaning: some 19 received Ad26.COV2.S at low or high dose, single or two shots; roughly 5 received placebo; per-sample allocation not given. After the first vaccine or placebo injection, samples were drawn on day 63. TCRdb keeps only in-frame clones here, not all; method: immunoSEQ multiplex PCR. The top ten hold just under 5% of the sample, which has around 340,000 clones, around 89% seen once.

This specimen was peripheral blood, taken in a trial of Ad26.COV2.S vaccine versus placebo. V is TRBV2 and J is TRBJ1-1; TRBD1 matches 8 bases. The sequence was collected from a person aged 18-65 years who received the Ad26.COV2.S COVID-19 vaccine or a placebo. The CDR3 protein is CASSNTGGTEAFF. In DNA, the CDR3 is TGTGCCAGCAGTAATACAGGGGGCACTGAAGCTTTCTTT.